These 14 T cell receptor beta chains originate from one sample sequenced in a study of cytomegalovirus exposure and HLA in healthy donors. Use of 60 Vbeta and 13 Jbeta primers characterized the PCR. Here immunoSEQ multiplex PCR was the method, and the copy in TCRdb shows in-frame clones only, minus some. The data hold 200,000 to 250,000 clones, with about 80% observed a single time. The sequencing input was PBMCs. These receptors all come from a woman between 40 and 55 years old in good health and CMV-seronegative.

The chain joins TRBV18 to TRBJ2-5; 9 nucleotides match TRBD1. V lost 5 bases, J lost 5 bases, and 9 bases stayed unmatched. Germline CDR1 reads KGHSH; CDR2 reads LQKENI. The CDR3 totals 15 residues. CDR3 in amino acids: CASSIGQGKGETQYF. The CDR3 nucleotides read TGTGCCAGCTCAATCGGACAGGGGAAGGGCGAGACCCAGTACTTC.

V is TRBV12-5 and J is TRBJ2-5; D not resolved. The J call may be in error: the DNA end matches TRBJ2-7 better. The germline V gene encodes CDR1 LGHNT and CDR2 FRNRAP. The CDR3 spans 13 residues. The CDR3, as DNA: TGTGCTAGTGGTTTGGGCGGAACCTACGAGCAGTACTTC. Translated, it gives CASGLGGTYEQYF.

Worth noting for this clone: The junction does not match germline at one end; this may be a read error. This rearrangement joins TRBV7-2 to TRBJ1-6; no clear D. Germline V CDR1 and CDR2: SGHTA, FQGNSA. The CDR3 is made up of 15 amino acids. The CDR3 spells CASTLGSSYNSPLHF. The CDR3 bases are TGTGCCAGCACCTTAGGGAGCTCCTATAATTCACCCCTCCACTTT.

The chain employs TRBV4-1 and TRBJ1-2; TRBD1 matches 8 bases. Germline assignment: CDR1 MGHRA and CDR2 YSYEKL. V trimming: 4 bases; J trimming: 4 bases; junction bases outside the gene matches: 8. This CDR3 has 15 residues. The CDR3 here is CASSLGTGAAYGYTF. Here the CDR3 DNA reads TGCGCCAGCAGCCTGGGGACAGGAGCTGCCTATGGCTACACCTTC.

The chain employs TRBV5-1 and TRBJ2-3; 7 bases align to TRBD1. With V trimmed by 5 bases and J by 1 base, 4 bases remained unmatched. Germline CDR1 SGHRS, CDR2 YFSETQ. There are 14 residues in the CDR3. CDR3 DNA: TGCGCCAGCAGATCTGGACAGGGCACAGATACGCAGTATTTT. Translated, it gives CASRSGQGTDTQYF.

This clone was recorded only once. The chain has TRBV6-5 and TRBJ1-3, with unresolved D. The CDR3 consists of 16 residues. Germline assignment: CDR1 MNHEY and CDR2 SVGAGI. V was cut by 2 bases and J by 0 bases, with 11 bases left in between. The CDR3 sequence: CASSYQPGGSGNTIYF. As DNA, the CDR3 is TGTGCCAGCAGTTACCAACCAGGAGGCTCTGGAAACACCATATATTTT.

The chain couples TRBV5-1 to TRBJ2-6; 9 bases are shared with TRBD1. Germline lookup yields CDR1 SGHRS and CDR2 YFSETQ. V lost 3 bases to trimming and J lost 2 bases; unmatched junction nucleotides: 12. This CDR3 spans 19 amino acids. The CDR3 DNA reads TGCGCCAGCAGCTCTGAAGTCAGGACAGGGGTGCCTGGGGCCAACGTCCTGACTTTC. Translated, it gives CASSSEVRTGVPGANVLTF.

The sample holds a few counts of this clone. This chain connects TRBV30 to TRBJ1-2, with D possibly matching TRBD1 (6 bases). Germline V gene sequence: CDR1 GTSNPN, CDR2 SVGIG (reference sequence). The length of the CDR3 is 13 residues. With 0 bases removed from V and 7 bases from J, the gap between germline ends came to 12 bases. The CDR3 spells CAWSVGQGIGYTF. The CDR3, as DNA: TGTGCCTGGAGTGTAGGGCAGGGGATTGGCTACACCTTC.

V is TRBV7-2 and J is TRBJ2-5; D perhaps matches TRBD2 (7 bases). V was cut by 7 bases and J by 5 bases, with 17 bases left in between. The CDR3 sequence is 14 residues long. CDR1 is SGHTA, CDR2 FQGNSA, per germline. The DNA of the CDR3 is TGTGCCAGCACCGGAGGGGGGGCTGCGGAGACCCAGTACTTC. Translation: CASTGGGAAETQYF.

This clone was found once. Other nucleotide sequences in the sample specify the same CDR3. The chain joins TRBV4-2 to TRBJ1-5, with 8 bases lining up with TRBD1. This CDR3 region has 16 residues. In germline, CDR1 is LGHNA, CDR2 YNFKEQ. Trimming removed 3 bases from V and 0 bases from J; junction bases left unmatched: 4. The DNA of the CDR3 is TGTGCCAGCAGCCAGGAGGACAGGGATAGCAATCAGCCCCAGCATTTT. Its protein is CASSQEDRDSNQPQHF.

The sample holds a few counts of this clone. The chain has TRBV2 and TRBJ1-1; D may be TRBD1 (5 bases). V gave up 8 bases and J gave up 3 bases, with 7 bases separating them. This CDR3 region has 11 residues. Per germline, CDR1 SNHLY and CDR2 FYNNEI. Here the CDR3 reads CASEGDTEAFF. The CDR3 DNA reads as TGTGCCAGCGAAGGGGACACTGAAGCTTTCTTT.

This chain's CDR3 is CASSWESGGYNEQFF. The CDR3 bases are TGTGCCAGCAGTTGGGAGAGCGGGGGTTACAATGAGCAGTTCTTC. The chain recombines TRBV27 with TRBJ2-1; 8 bases are shared with TRBD2. This CDR3 region has 15 residues. From germline, CDR1 is MNHEY and CDR2 SMNVEV (reference sequence). V trimming: 4 bases; J trimming: 4 bases; junction bases outside the gene matches: 6.

This clone came up once. V gene TRBV15 combines with J gene TRBJ2-7; a possible D gene is TRBD1 (5 bases). The CDR3 covers 15 residues. V shed 0 bases and J shed 2 bases, with 11 bases lying between them. Germline loops: CDR1 LNHNV, CDR2 YYDKDF (reference sequence). The CDR3 is CATSRDSVQAYEQYF. The DNA of the CDR3 is TGTGCCACCAGCAGAGATTCGGTACAGGCCTACGAGCAGTACTTC.

V usage is TRBV7-3 and J usage is TRBJ1-1; 7 positions agree with TRBD1. The ends lost 5 bases at V and 7 bases at J; junction bases unmatched: 7. This CDR3 contains 13 residues. Germline-derived CDR1 and CDR2 are SGHTA and FQGTGA. The CDR3 nucleotides are TGTGCCAGCAGCCAGGGGGAAATCGATGAAGCTTTCTTT. Translation: CASSQGEIDEAFF.